This note documents a single T cell receptor (beta chain) sequence. This record comes from a study of blood T cell repertoires in COVID-19. Looking at the study overall: The study drew acute and convalescent COVID-19 samples from the United States, Italy and Spain.

Original methodology: Amplification of reference gene primers was used by the study to estimate nucleated cell counts. Sequencing used immunoSEQ multiplex PCR; TCRdb keeps in-frame clones, though not all of them. V, J and clone size were drawn from that table, and D and trimming were deduced from the DNA. The table has about 52,000 clones, around 86% seen once. The CDR3 covers 15 residues. The germline V and J ends were trimmed by 4 bases and 1 base, with 13 bases remaining between them. The germline gives CDR1 SGHTA, CDR2 FQGNSA. V and J are TRBV7-2 and TRBJ1-1; maybe TRBD1 (5 bases). This sequence originates from a man in his 70s with acute or convalescent COVID-19. The specimen was peripheral blood. Here the CDR3 DNA reads TGTGCCAGCAGCTGGACGACAGTTGGGAACACTGAAGCTTTCTTT. Translating gives CASSWTTVGNTEAFF.